This TCR beta chain came from a study of blood T cell repertoires in COVID-19. Study-wide background: The United States, Italy and Spain were the sources of the acute and convalescent COVID-19 samples. Sources were T cells, B-cell-depleted T cells, or PBMCs; the material itself was cDNA or gDNA.

As originally analysed: Counts of nucleated cells, estimated from reference gene primer amplification, were obtained. Using immunoSEQ multiplex PCR, the repertoire was profiled, and TCRdb retains in-frame clones only, with some absent. The V and J calls and clone size were taken over from that table, and D and trimming were inferred from the DNA. The table has tens of thousands of clones, 84% seen once. The Seattle site enrolled patients during active infection and followed them longitudinally. Sequences were obtained from peripheral blood. The receptor was isolated from a man in his sixties with COVID-19, enrolled during active disease.

The CDR3 nucleotides read TGTGCCAGCCGGGGTGCAGATACGCAGTATTTT. Translated, it gives CASRGADTQYF. The chain combines TRBV5-6 with TRBJ2-3; TRBD2 might be the D (5 bases). Germline CDR1 and CDR2: SGHDT and YYEEEE. The V end lost 7 bases, the J end lost 4 bases, and 7 bases lay between the germline ends. This CDR3 spans 11 amino acids.